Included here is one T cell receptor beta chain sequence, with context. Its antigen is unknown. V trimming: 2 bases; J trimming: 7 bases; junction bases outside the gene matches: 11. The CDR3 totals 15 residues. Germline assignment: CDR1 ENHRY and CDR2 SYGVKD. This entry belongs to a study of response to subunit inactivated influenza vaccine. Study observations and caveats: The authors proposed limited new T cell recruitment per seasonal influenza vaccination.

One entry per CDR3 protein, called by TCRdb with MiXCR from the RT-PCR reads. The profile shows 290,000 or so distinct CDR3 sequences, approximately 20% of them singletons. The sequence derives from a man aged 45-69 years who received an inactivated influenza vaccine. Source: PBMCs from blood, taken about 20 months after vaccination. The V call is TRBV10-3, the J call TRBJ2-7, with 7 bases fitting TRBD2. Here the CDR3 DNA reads TGTGCCATCAGTGAGGGGTTGAGCGGGACTGATGAGCAGTACTTC. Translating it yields CAISEGLSGTDEQYF.